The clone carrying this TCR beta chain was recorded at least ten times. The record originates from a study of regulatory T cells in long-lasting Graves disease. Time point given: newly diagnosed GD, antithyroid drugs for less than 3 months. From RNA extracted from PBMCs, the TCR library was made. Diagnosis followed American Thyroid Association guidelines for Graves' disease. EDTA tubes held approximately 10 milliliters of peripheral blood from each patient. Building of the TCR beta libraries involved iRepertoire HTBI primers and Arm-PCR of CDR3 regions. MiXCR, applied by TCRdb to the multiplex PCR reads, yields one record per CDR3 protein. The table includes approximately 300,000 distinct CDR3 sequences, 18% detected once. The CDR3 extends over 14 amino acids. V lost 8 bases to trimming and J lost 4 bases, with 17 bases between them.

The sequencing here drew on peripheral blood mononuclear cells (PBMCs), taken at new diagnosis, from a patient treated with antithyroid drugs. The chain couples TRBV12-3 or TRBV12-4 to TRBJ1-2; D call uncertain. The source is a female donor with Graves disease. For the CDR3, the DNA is TGTGCCAGCCGGGCAGCAGGCGTGAGCTATGGCTACACCTTC. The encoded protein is CASRAAGVSYGYTF.